The subject of this entry is one T cell receptor beta chain. Its antigen is unknown. Random hexamers were used to reverse transcribe an amount of 0.5 to 1 ug RNA. TCRdb re-called the immunoSEQ multiplex PCR reads with MiXCR, one entry per CDR3 protein. The sample consists of under 95,000 distinct CDR3 sequences, roughly 94% of them appearing once. Susac syndrome patients met recently defined diagnostic criteria for definite or probable disease. This record belongs to a study of CD8 T cells in Susac syndrome. Study-level points and caveats: In Susac syndrome, CD4+ T cell repertoires lacked any clonal expansion.

The CDR3 spans 13 residues. V lost 2 bases and J 4 bases, leaving 8 bases between the germline ends. The sample was CD4+ T cells from PBMCs. The sequence was obtained from a human donor with Susac syndrome. V is TRBV12-3 or TRBV12-4 and J is TRBJ1-1; D is uncertain. The chain's CDR3 is CASSLSPSTEAFF. As DNA, the CDR3 is TGTGCCAGCAGTTTAAGTCCCAGCACTGAAGCTTTCTTT.